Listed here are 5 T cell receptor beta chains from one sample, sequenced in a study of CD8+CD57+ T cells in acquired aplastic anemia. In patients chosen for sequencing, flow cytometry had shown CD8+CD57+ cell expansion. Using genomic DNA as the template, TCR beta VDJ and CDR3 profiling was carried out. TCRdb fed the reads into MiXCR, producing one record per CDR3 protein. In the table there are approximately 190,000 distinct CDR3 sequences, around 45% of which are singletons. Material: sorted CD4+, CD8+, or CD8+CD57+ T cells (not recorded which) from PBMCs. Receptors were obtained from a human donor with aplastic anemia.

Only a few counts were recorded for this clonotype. CDR3 coding DNA: TGTGCCATCAGTGAGTCGCAGGAATCAAGGGAGACCCAGTACTTC. Amino acids: CAISESQESRETQYF. The rearrangement links TRBV10-3 to TRBJ2-5; D uncertain. V shed 0 bases and J shed 5 bases, with 13 bases lying between them. The CDR3 loop spans 15 amino acids. Germline loops: CDR1 ENHRY, CDR2 SYGVKD.

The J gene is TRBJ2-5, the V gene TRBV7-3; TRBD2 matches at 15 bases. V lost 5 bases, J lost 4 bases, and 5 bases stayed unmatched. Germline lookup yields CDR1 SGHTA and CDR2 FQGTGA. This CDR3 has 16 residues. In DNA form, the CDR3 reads TGTGCCAGCAGCCCAGGACTAGCGGGGGGGAGAGAGACCCAGTACTTC. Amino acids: CASSPGLAGGRETQYF.

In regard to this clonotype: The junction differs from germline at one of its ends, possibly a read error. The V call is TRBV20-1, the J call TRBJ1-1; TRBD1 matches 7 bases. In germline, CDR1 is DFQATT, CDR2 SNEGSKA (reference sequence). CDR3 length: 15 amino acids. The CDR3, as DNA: TGCAGTGCTGGAGACAGGGTGAGGATGAACACTGAAGCTTTCTTT. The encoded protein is CSAGDRVRMNTEAFF.

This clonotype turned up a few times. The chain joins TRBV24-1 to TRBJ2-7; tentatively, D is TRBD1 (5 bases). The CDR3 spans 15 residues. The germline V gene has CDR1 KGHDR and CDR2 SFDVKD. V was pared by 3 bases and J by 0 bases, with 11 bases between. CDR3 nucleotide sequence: TGTGCCACCAGTGATCCCTCGGACAACTCCTACGAGCAGTACTTC. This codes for CATSDPSDNSYEQYF.

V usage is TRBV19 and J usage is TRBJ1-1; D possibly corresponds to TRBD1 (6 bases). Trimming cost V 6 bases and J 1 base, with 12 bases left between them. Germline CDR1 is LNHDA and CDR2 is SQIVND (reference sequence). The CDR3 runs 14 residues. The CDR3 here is CASSFMGQNTEAFF. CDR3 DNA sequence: TGTGCCAGTAGCTTCATGGGACAGAACACTGAAGCTTTCTTT.